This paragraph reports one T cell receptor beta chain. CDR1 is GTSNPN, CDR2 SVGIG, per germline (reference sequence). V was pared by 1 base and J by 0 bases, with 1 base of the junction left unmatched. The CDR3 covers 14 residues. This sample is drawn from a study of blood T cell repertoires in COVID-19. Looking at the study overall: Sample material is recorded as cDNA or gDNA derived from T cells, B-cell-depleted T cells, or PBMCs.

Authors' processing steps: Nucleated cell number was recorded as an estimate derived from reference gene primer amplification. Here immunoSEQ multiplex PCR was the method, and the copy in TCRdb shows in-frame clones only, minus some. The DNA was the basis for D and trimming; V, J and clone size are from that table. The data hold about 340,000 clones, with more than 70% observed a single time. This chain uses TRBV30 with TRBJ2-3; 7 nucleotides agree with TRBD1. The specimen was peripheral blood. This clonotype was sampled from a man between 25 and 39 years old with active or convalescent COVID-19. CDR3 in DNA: TGTGCCTGGAGTGCGGGACAGAGCACAGATACGCAGTATTTT. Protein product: CAWSAGQSTDTQYF.